Presented here are 5 T cell receptor beta chains from one specimen sequenced in a study of somatic mutations in cytotoxic T cells in rheumatoid arthritis. Clones were sequenced by immunoSEQ multiplex PCR, and TCRdb holds only the in-frame ones, with some missing. This sample yields 10,000 to 15,000 clones, of which roughly 72% are seen a single time; about 9.8% belongs to the top ten. Sequenced sample: CD8+ T cells sorted from blood. The receptors originated from a man between 65 and 85 years old in good health.

This rearrangement joins TRBV7-2 to TRBJ2-5, with 7 bases identical to TRBD2. This CDR3 region has 17 residues. In germline, CDR1 is SGHTA, CDR2 FQGNSA. V was pared by 10 bases and J by 4 bases, with 21 bases of the junction left unmatched. The DNA of the CDR3 is TGTGCCACCACGATGGGGGTCGGCGGGGGAGGCCGAGAGACCCAGTACTTC. Protein product: CATTMGVGGGGRETQYF.

V gene TRBV30 combines with J gene TRBJ1-1; no clear D. Germline V CDR1 and CDR2: GTSNPN, SVGIG (reference sequence). CDR3 length equals 10 residues. Trimming left V 7 bases short and J 0 bases short, with 3 bases between. CDR3 sequence: CASMNTEAFF. The CDR3 DNA follows: TGTGCCTCAATGAACACTGAAGCTTTCTTT.

CDR3 region: CASSPGTSGGTEQFF. The CDR3 nucleotides are TGTGCCAGCAGCCCCGGGACTAGCGGGGGAACGGAGCAGTTCTTC. The chain couples TRBV9 to TRBJ2-1; TRBD2 aligns across 14 bases. CDR3 length: 15 amino acids. CDR1 and CDR2 from the germline V gene are SGDLS and YYNGEE. Trimming took 4 bases from V and 10 from J; bases not matched to a gene: 7.

V is TRBV18 and J is TRBJ2-7; tentative D call: TRBD1 (6 bases). Per the germline V gene, CDR1 is KGHSH and CDR2 is LQKENI. V lost 2 bases, J lost 9 bases, and 17 bases lay in between. The CDR3 has 14 residues. CDR3 in DNA: TGTGCCAGCTCACCAGGCCAGGGGAACTTTGCGCAGTACTTC. The encoded protein is CASSPGQGNFAQYF.

V is TRBV5-6 and J is TRBJ1-1; perhaps TRBD1 as D (5 bases). Germline CDR1 SGHDT, CDR2 YYEEEE. This CDR3 is 15 amino acids long. V was shortened by 4 bases and J by 3 bases, with 16 bases between the two germline ends. CDR3 amino acids: CASSPWQFRDTEAFF. Here the CDR3 DNA reads TGTGCCAGCAGCCCCTGGCAGTTCAGGGACACTGAAGCTTTCTTT.